This TCR beta chain was captured in a study of blood T cell repertoires in COVID-19. Sequenced by immunoSEQ multiplex PCR; TCRdb stores in-frame clones only, minus some. The table includes around 250,000 clones, approximately 91% detected once. The TCR originated in a human donor in a cohort sampled during active COVID-19. The specimen was peripheral blood.

The CDR3 is CASRPGGGKSGYTF. The CDR3 DNA is TGTGCCAGCAGACCAGGGGGCGGAAAAAGTGGCTACACCTTC. V and J are TRBV3-1 (or the pseudogene TRBV3-2) and TRBJ1-2, with 8 bases identical to TRBD1. There are 14 residues in the CDR3. Per germline, CDR1 LGHDT and CDR2 YNNKEL (reference sequence). The trim removed 6 bases at V and 7 bases at J, leaving 10 bases unmatched.